The 5 T cell receptor beta chains reported below all come from one sample, sequenced in a study of blood T cell repertoires in COVID-19. Libraries were prepared by immunoSEQ multiplex PCR; TCRdb keeps only in-frame clonotypes and omits some of them. The sample shows tens of thousands of clones, about 86% of them seen only once. What was sequenced was peripheral blood. Receptors were obtained from a man in his 70s with acute or convalescent COVID-19.

This clone is a singleton in its sample. V usage is TRBV6-6 and J usage is TRBJ1-5, with TRBD1 matching 10 bases. CDR1 is MNHNY and CDR2 is SVGAGI in the germline V gene (reference sequence). The V and J ends lost 5 bases and 6 bases, in that order; junction bases with no gene match: 13. The CDR3 is 17 residues long. The CDR3 here is CASSPTGGRPDSQPQHF. In DNA form, the CDR3 reads TGTGCCAGCAGTCCGACAGGGGGCCGGCCCGATAGTCAGCCCCAGCATTTT.

This chain joins TRBV28 and TRBJ1-4; a possible D gene is TRBD1 (6 bases). V was clipped by 4 bases and J by 0 bases, with 12 bases between them. Per the germline V gene, CDR1 is MDHEN and CDR2 is SYDVKM. The CDR3 spans 16 residues. CDR3 sequence (DNA): TGTGCCAGCAGTTCCCTGGACAGACCAACTAATGAAAAACTGTTTTTT. This gives the protein CASSSLDRPTNEKLFF.

The J gene is TRBJ2-7, the V gene TRBV5-1, with D tentatively TRBD2 (5 bases). The V end lost 4 bases, the J end lost 3 bases, and 17 bases lay between the germline ends. The CDR3 contains 15 residues. Per germline, CDR1 SGHRS and CDR2 YFSETQ. The CDR3 DNA is TGCGCCAGCAGCGAGGGCGGACCCAGAATCTACGAGCAGTACTTC. Encoded protein: CASSEGGPRIYEQYF. Complete variable domain (other parts from reference TRBV5-1 and TRBJ2-7): KAGVTQTPRYLIKTRGQQVTLSCSPISGHRSVSWYQQTPGQGLQFLFEYFSETQRNKGNFPGRFSGRQFSNSRSEMNVSTLELGDSALYLCASSEGGPRIYEQYFGPGTRLTVT.

This clone was picked up a small number of times. V gene TRBV19 combines with J gene TRBJ1-4, with no clear D. Deletions cut 8 bases from V and 0 bases from J, with 13 bases between. The V gene's germline CDR1 is LNHDA and CDR2 SQIVND (reference sequence). The CDR3 spans 15 residues. The CDR3 bases are TGTGCCAGTGCCGAACAGCCGGCAACTAATGAAAAACTGTTTTTT. Translating gives CASAEQPATNEKLFF.

V is TRBV6-1 and J is TRBJ1-5; the D is unclear. Germline V gene sequence: CDR1 MNHNS, CDR2 SASEGT. The CDR3 length is 13 residues. The germline V and J ends were trimmed by 3 bases and 9 bases, with 12 bases remaining between them. The CDR3 bases are TGTGCCAGCAGTGACCAGTTGTGGCTGCCCCAGCATTTT. It encodes CASSDQLWLPQHF.